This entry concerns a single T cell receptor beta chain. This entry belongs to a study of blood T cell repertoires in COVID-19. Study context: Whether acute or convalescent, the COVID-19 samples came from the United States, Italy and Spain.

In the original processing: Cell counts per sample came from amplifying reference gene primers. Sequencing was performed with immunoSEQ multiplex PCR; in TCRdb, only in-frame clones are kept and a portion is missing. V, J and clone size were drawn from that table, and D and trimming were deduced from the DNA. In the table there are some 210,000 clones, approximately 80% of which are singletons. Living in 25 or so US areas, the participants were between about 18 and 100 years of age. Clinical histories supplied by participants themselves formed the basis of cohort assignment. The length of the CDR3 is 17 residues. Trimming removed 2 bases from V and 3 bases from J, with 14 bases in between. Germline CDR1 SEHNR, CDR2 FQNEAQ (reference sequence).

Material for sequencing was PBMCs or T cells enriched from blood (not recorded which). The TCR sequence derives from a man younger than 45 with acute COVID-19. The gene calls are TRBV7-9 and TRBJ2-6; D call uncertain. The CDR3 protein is CASSLFPMIFGANVLTF. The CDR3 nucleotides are TGTGCCAGCAGCTTATTCCCTATGATCTTTGGGGCCAACGTCCTGACTTTC.